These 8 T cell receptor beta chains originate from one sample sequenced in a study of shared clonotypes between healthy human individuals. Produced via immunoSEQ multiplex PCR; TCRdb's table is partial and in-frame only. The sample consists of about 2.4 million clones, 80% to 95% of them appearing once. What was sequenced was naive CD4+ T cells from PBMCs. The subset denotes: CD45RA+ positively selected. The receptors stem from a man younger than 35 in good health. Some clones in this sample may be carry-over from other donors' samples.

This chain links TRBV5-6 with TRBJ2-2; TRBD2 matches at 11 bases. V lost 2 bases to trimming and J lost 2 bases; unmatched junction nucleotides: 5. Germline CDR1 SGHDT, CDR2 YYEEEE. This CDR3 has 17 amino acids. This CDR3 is CASSLPGTSGNTGELFF. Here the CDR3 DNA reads TGTGCCAGCAGCTTACCCGGGACTAGCGGTAACACCGGGGAGCTGTTTTTT.

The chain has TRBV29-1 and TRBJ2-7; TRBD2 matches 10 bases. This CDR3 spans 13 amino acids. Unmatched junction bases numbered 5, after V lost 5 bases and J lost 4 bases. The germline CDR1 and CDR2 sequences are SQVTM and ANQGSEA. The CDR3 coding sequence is TGCAGCGTTAGCGGGAGGGCCGCGTACGAGCAGTACTTC. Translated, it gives CSVSGRAAYEQYF.

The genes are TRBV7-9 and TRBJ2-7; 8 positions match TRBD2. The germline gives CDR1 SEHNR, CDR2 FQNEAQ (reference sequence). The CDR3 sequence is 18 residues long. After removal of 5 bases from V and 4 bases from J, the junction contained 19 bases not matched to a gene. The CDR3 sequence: CASSPTLRREALQYEQYF. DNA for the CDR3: TGTGCCAGCAGCCCCACCCTTCGGCGGGAGGCCCTCCAGTACGAGCAGTACTTC.

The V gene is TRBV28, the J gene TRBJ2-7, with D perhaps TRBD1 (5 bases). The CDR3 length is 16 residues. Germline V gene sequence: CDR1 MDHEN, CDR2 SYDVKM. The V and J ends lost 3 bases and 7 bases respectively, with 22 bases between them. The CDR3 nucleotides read TGTGCCAGCAGTTTGTTGGTGACTCGTGGGGCCCGGGAGCAGTACTTC. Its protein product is CASSLLVTRGAREQYF.

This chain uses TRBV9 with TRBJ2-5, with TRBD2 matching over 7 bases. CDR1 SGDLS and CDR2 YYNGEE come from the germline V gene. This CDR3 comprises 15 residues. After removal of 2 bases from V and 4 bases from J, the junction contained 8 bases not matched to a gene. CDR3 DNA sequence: TGTGCCAGCAGCGTGACGGGGGGTAGGCGAGAGACCCAGTACTTC. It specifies CASSVTGGRRETQYF.

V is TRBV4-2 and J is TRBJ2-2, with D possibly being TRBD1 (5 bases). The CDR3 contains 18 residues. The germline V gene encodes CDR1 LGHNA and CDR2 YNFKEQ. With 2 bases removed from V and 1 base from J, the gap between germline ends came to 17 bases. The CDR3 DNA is TGTGCCAGCAGCCAACCCCCGGGTCAGGGCTGGAACACCGGGGAGCTGTTTTTT. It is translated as CASSQPPGQGWNTGELFF.

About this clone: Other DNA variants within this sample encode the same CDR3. CDR3 in amino acids: CASSIRDNQPQHF. The CDR3 region has the DNA TGTGCCAGTAGTATCCGAGACAATCAGCCCCAGCATTTT. This sequence joins TRBV19 and TRBJ1-5; D is undetermined. V lost 3 bases and J 3 bases, leaving 6 bases between the germline ends. Germline-derived CDR1 and CDR2 are LNHDA and SQIVND (reference sequence). The CDR3 is 13 amino acids.

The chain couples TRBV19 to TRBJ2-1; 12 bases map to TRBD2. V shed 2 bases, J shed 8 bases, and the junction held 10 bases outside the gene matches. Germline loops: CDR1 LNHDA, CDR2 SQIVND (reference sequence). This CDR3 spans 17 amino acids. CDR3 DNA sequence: TGTGCCAGTAGTATACTTTCGACTAGCGGGAGTTTCGATGAGCAGTTCTTC. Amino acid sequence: CASSILSTSGSFDEQFF.